This note documents a single T cell receptor beta chain sequence. The target antigen is unknown. The record originates from a study of regulatory and conventional T cells in RAG deficiency. TCRdb keeps only in-frame clones here, not all; method: immunoSEQ multiplex PCR. This table has just over 30,000 clones, roughly 96% appearing once. The sorted conventional CD4+ T cells were CD25-low and CD127-high, with genomic DNA sequenced. The V end lost 0 bases, the J end lost 0 bases, and 6 bases lay between the germline ends. The CDR3 sequence is 16 residues long. Per germline, CDR1 LGHNA and CDR2 YNFKEQ. Whole-study findings and limits: Treg unique TCR beta sequences were approximately 100-fold fewer in Omenn syndrome and CID/AS patients than controls.

The sample also formed part of further work on regulatory T cells. This second study says: The primer mix had 52 TRBV and 13 TRBJ primers.

The sequence came from a human donor in good health. Source material: CD25- CD4+ T cells sorted from blood. The rearrangement joins TRBV4-2 to TRBJ2-6; no definite D call. For the CDR3, the DNA is TGTGCCAGCAGCCAAGATGGGCGCTCTGGGGCCAACGTCCTGACTTTC. It codes for CASSQDGRSGANVLTF.